Below, one T cell receptor beta chain is given with its context. This specimen belongs to a study of blood T cell repertoires in COVID-19. Study-level information: Some COVID-19 samples were acute and others convalescent; all came from the United States, Italy and Spain. Sources were T cells, B-cell-depleted T cells, or PBMCs; the material itself was cDNA or gDNA.

The CDR3 sequence is 16 residues long. Germline values: CDR1 SGHRS, CDR2 YFSETQ. J lost 7 bases, V lost 0 bases, and 7 bases had no gene match. Study processing details: Reference gene primers were amplified, and this amplification served to estimate nucleated cell counts. Clones were sequenced by immunoSEQ multiplex PCR, and TCRdb holds only the in-frame ones, with some missing. That table supplies the V and J calls and clone size; D and trimming were determined from the DNA. The sample has some 670,000 clones, about nine tenths seen once; the top ten hold around 0.3%. J is TRBJ1-1 and V is TRBV5-1; 12 nucleotides line up with TRBD1. Sequencing used peripheral blood. This clonotype was sampled from a woman younger than 30 with acute or convalescent COVID-19. The CDR3 DNA is TGCGCCAGCAGCTTGGAGGGACAGGGGGCGCGCGGTGAAGCTTTCTTT. Residues: CASSLEGQGARGEAFF. The variable domain in full, with the rest retrieved from reference TRBV5-1 and TRBJ1-1, is KAGVTQTPRYLIKTRGQQVTLSCSPISGHRSVSWYQQTPGQGLQFLFEYFSETQRNKGNFPGRFSGRQFSNSRSEMNVSTLELGDSALYLCASSLEGQGARGEAFFGQGTRLTVV.